What follows describes a single T cell receptor beta chain. These data are taken from a study of blood T cell repertoires in COVID-19. Study information: Samples of COVID-19 (acute and convalescent) were obtained from the United States, Italy and Spain. PBMCs, B-cell-depleted T cells, or T cells provided the cDNA or gDNA that made up the material.

Germline V lookup: CDR1 SGHRS, CDR2 YFSETQ. Germline trimming cut 3 bases from V and 4 bases from J; bases unmatched to any gene: 15. The CDR3 runs to 17 residues. Generated by immunoSEQ multiplex PCR, the TCRdb table keeps only in-frame clones and is missing some. The sample holds more than 200,000 clones; approximately 80% are singletons and the top ten take around 26%. This chain links TRBV5-1 with TRBJ1-2; 7 positions agree with TRBD1. The receptor comes from a man aged 40-49 years with acute or convalescent COVID-19. Source material: peripheral blood. The CDR3 region has the DNA TGCGCCAGCAGCTATAGGACATCAGGGGGTCGCGGCTATGGCTACACCTTC. It is translated as CASSYRTSGGRGYGYTF.